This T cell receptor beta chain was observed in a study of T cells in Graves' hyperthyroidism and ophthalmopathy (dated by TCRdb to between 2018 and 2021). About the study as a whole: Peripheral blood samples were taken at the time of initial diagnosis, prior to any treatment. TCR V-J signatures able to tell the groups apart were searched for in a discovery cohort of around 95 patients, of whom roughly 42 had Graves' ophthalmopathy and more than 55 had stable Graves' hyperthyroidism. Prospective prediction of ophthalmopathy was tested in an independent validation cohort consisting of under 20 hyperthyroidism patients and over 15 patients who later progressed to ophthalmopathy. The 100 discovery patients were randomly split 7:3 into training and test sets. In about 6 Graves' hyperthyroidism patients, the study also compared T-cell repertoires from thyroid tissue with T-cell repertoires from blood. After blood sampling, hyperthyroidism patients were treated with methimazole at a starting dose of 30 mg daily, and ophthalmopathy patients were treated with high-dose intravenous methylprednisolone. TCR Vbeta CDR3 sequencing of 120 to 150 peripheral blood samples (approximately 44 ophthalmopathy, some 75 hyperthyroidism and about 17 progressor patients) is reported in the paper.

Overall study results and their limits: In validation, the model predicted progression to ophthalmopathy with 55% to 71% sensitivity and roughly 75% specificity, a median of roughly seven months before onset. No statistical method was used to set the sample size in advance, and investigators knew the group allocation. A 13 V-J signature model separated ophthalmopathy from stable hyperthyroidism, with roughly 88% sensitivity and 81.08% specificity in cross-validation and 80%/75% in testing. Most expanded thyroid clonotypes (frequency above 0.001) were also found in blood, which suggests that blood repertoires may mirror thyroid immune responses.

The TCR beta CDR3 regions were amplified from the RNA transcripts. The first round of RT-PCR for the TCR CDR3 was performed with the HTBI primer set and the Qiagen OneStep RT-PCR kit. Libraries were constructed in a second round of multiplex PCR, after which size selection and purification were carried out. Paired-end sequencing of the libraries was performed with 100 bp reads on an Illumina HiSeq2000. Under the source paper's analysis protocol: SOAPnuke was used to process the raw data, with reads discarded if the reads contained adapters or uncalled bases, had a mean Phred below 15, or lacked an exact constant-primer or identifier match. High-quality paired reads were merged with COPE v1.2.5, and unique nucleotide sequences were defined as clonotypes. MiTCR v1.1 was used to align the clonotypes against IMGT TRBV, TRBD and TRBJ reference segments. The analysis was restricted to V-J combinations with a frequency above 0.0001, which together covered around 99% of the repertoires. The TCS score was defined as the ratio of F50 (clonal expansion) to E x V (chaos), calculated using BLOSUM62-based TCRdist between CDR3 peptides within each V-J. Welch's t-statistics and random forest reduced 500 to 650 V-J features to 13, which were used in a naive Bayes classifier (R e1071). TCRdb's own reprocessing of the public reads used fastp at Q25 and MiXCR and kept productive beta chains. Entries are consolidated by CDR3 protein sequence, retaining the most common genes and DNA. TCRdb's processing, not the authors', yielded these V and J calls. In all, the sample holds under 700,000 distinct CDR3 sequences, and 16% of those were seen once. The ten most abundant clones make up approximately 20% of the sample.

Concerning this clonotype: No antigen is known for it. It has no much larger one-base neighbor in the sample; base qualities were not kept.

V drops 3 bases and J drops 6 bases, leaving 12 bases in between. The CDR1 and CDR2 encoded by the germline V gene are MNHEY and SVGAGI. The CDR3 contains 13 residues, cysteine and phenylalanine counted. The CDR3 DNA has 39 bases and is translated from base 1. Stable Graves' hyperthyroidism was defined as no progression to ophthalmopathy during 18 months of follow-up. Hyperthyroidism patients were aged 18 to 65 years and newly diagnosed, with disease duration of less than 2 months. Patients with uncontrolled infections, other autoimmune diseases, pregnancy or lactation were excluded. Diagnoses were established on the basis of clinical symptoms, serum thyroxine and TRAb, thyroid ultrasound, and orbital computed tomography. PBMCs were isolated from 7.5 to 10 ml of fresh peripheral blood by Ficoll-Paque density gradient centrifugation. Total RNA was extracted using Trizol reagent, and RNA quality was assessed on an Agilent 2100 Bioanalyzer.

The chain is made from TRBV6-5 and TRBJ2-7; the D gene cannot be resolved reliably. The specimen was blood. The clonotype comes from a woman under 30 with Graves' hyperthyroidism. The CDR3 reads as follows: CASSYSGPGEQYF. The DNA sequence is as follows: TGTGCCAGCAGTTATTCCGGGCCGGGCGAGCAGTACTTC.